A single sample is the source of the 15 T cell receptor beta chains below, sequenced in a study of T cell responses to AZD1222 COVID-19 vaccine. TCRdb's table, derived via immunoSEQ multiplex PCR, lists solely in-frame clones and lacks some. Of 100,000 to 150,000 clones in the sample, 80% to 95% are singletons; the top ten hold 0.9% to 1.4%. The sequences come from peripheral blood, collected 28 days after the second AZD1222 dose. The receptors here all came from an adult who received the AZD1222 COVID-19 vaccine.

V gene TRBV7-6 combines with J gene TRBJ2-7; D is unclear. V shed 0 bases and J shed 1 base, with 10 bases lying between them. The CDR3 has 15 residues. Germline-derived CDR1 and CDR2 are SGHVS and FNYEAQ. The CDR3 loop is CASSLARGPSYEQYF. The CDR3, as DNA: TGTGCCAGCAGCTTAGCGCGTGGGCCGTCCTACGAGCAGTACTTC.

The genes are TRBV11-3 and TRBJ2-3; D not certain. This CDR3 region has 11 residues. Trimming cost V 5 bases and J 6 bases, with 6 bases left between them. Germline values: CDR1 SGHNT, CDR2 YENEEA. The CDR3 is CASSLGDTQYF. CDR3 nucleotides: TGTGCCAGCAGCCTGGGGGATACGCAGTATTTT.

The chain links TRBV11-3 to TRBJ2-2; D could derive from TRBD1 or TRBD2 (5 bases each). The germline CDR1 and CDR2 sequences are SGHNT and YENEEA. The length of the CDR3 is 15 residues. Trimming cost V 5 bases and J 0 bases, with 10 bases left between them. CDR3 protein: CASSRGPSNTGELFF. The CDR3 region has the DNA TGTGCCAGCAGCCGGGGCCCCTCGAACACCGGGGAGCTGTTTTTT.

The J gene is TRBJ1-5, the V gene TRBV12-3 or TRBV12-4; the D is unclear. Trimming pared 6 bases from V and 7 bases from J, leaving 13 bases between. The CDR3 covers 13 residues. The CDR3 spells CASSRVGFQPQHF. The CDR3 DNA follows: TGTGCCAGCAGCCGCGTGGGTTTCCAGCCCCAGCATTTT.

A remark on this clone: Other DNA sequences in the sample encode the same CDR3. This sequence joins TRBV20-1 and TRBJ2-5; D is perhaps TRBD2 (6 bases). The length of the CDR3 is 12 residues. The V gene's germline CDR1 is DFQATT and CDR2 SNEGSKA (reference sequence). V dropped 3 bases and J dropped 4 bases, with 9 bases sitting between them. CDR3 coding DNA: TGCAGTGCTAGTAGCGGAGGAGAGACCCAGTACTTC. Translating it yields CSASSGGETQYF.

The chain has TRBV6-2 or TRBV6-3 and TRBJ1-5, with D uncertain. Germline V gene sequence: CDR1 MNHEY, CDR2 SVGEGT. V lost 2 bases to trimming and J lost 0 bases, with 14 bases between them. The CDR3 loop spans 17 amino acids. CDR3 in amino acids: CASSYMTRGYSNQPQHF. CDR3 DNA sequence: TGTGCCAGCAGTTACATGACCCGAGGTTATAGCAATCAGCCCCAGCATTTT.

The chain employs TRBV6-5 and TRBJ1-6, with no clear D. The germline V gene has CDR1 MNHEY and CDR2 SVGAGI. With 8 bases removed from V and 0 bases from J, the gap between germline ends came to 8 bases. The CDR3 spans 14 residues. Here the CDR3 reads CASQPSSYNSPLHF. The CDR3 region has the DNA TGTGCCAGCCAGCCTAGCTCCTATAATTCACCCCTCCACTTT.

The V and J genes are TRBV9 and TRBJ1-1; D is perhaps TRBD1 (6 bases). Trimming removed 4 bases from V and 0 bases from J, with 16 bases in between. The CDR3 runs to 16 residues. CDR1 is SGDLS and CDR2 is YYNGEE in the germline V gene. CDR3 region: CASSPRDTGLNTEAFF. CDR3 nucleotide sequence: TGTGCCAGCAGCCCACGGGACACAGGCTTGAACACTGAAGCTTTCTTT. The variable domain in full, with the rest retrieved from reference TRBV9 and TRBJ1-1, is DSGVTQTPKHLITATGQRVTLRCSPRSGDLSVYWYQQSLDQGLQFLIQYYNGEERAKGNILERFSAQQFPDLHSELNLSSLELGDSALYFCASSPRDTGLNTEAFFGQGTRLTVV.

J is TRBJ2-7 and V is TRBV18, with 7 bases that match TRBD1. With V trimmed by 4 bases and J by 4 bases, 7 bases remained unmatched. Germline lookup yields CDR1 KGHSH and CDR2 LQKENI. The CDR3 runs to 14 residues. CDR3 nucleotides: TGTGCCAGCTCACTACAGGGGTCGACGTACGAGCAGTACTTC. Translation: CASSLQGSTYEQYF.

CDR3 coding DNA: TGTGCCAGCAGTGAAGGGGCGCAGATTCATTACGAGCAGTACTTC. It specifies CASSEGAQIHYEQYF. The rearrangement joins TRBV6-1 to TRBJ2-7, with unresolved D. V lost 1 base to trimming and J lost 4 bases, with 14 bases between them. CDR1 is MNHNS, CDR2 SASEGT, per germline. The CDR3 length is 15 residues.

This sequence joins TRBV5-6 and TRBJ2-3, with 8 bases fitting TRBD2. J was trimmed by 1 base and V by 0 bases; bases with no gene match: 10. Germline V lookup: CDR1 SGHDT, CDR2 YYEEEE. The length of the CDR3 is 18 residues. DNA of the CDR3: TGTGCCAGCAGCTTGGTTAGGGGTAGCGGGATGCGCACAGATACGCAGTATTTT. Its protein is CASSLVRGSGMRTDTQYF.

The V call is TRBV7-9, the J call TRBJ2-1; D might be TRBD2 (6 bases). The CDR3 runs to 14 residues. Trimming removed 3 bases at V and 10 bases at J, with 16 bases between. Germline V gene data show CDR1 as SEHNR and CDR2 as FQNEAQ (reference sequence). The CDR3 nucleotides read TGTGCCAGCAGCTTTTCGGGGGTACCTGGGGAGCAGTTCTTC. Translation: CASSFSGVPGEQFF.

The chain combines TRBV27 with TRBJ2-7; 9 bases align to TRBD2. Germline loops: CDR1 MNHEY, CDR2 SMNVEV (reference sequence). With V trimmed by 7 bases and J by 0 bases, 4 bases remained unmatched. This CDR3 is 14 amino acids long. The CDR3 loop is CASKAGGSSYEQYF. CDR3 nucleotide sequence: TGTGCCAGCAAAGCGGGGGGAAGCTCCTACGAGCAGTACTTC.

V is TRBV9 and J is TRBJ2-2; tentative D call: TRBD2 (6 bases). V gave up 0 bases and J gave up 7 bases, with 10 bases separating them. Germline lookup yields CDR1 SGDLS and CDR2 YYNGEE. The CDR3 sequence is 14 residues long. In DNA form, the CDR3 reads TGTGCCAGCAGCGTAGGTCTAGCGAGCGGGGAGCTGTTTTTT. Its protein is CASSVGLASGELFF.

This clone was counted a single time. This chain connects TRBV7-8 to TRBJ2-2; no definite D call. Germline loops: CDR1 SGHVS, CDR2 FQNEAQ. Trimming left V 1 base short and J 6 bases short, with 6 bases between. This CDR3 has 13 amino acids. The CDR3 bases are TGTGCCAGCAGCTTAGGATTGGCCGGGGAGCTGTTTTTT. Its translation: CASSLGLAGELFF. Based on the CDR3 plus reference TRBV7-8 and TRBJ2-2, the full variable domain is GAGVSQSPRYKVAKRGQDVALRCDPISGHVSLFWYQQALGQGPEFLTYFQNEAQLDKSGLPSDRFFAERPEGSVSTLKIQRTQQEDSAVYLCASSLGLAGELFFGEGSRLTVL.